This TCR beta chain was identified during a study of post-analysis software for immune sequencing data. Overall study findings and caveats: Same-batch samples co-clustered strongly by F measure. In patients, TRBV5-6, TRBV5-1 and TRBV20-1 belonged to 4 or 5 TRBV segments found more frequently than in controls.

Note on this clonotype: Its antigen is unknown.

V was pared by 0 bases and J by 8 bases, with 7 bases of the junction left unmatched. Germline-derived CDR1 and CDR2 are SGHRS and YFSETQ. CDR3 length: 15 residues. The TCR beta cDNA libraries contained unique molecular identifiers. Each CDR3 protein is one row after TCRdb ran MiXCR on the PCR reads. Here the sample spans 650,000 to 900,000 distinct CDR3 sequences, around 46% being singletons. The TCR comes from a girl aged 10-17 years with multiple sclerosis. This chain links TRBV5-1 with TRBJ2-1, with 8 positions matching TRBD2. The sample consisted of blood. In DNA form, the CDR3 reads TGCGCCAGCAGCTTGGCCCAGCGGGAGATCGATGAGCAGTTCTTC. This sequence encodes CASSLAQREIDEQFF.